This T cell receptor (beta chain) was sequenced during a study of cytomegalovirus exposure and HLA in healthy donors (dated by TCRdb to about 2017). Broadly, across the study: In an earlier analysis of under 600 of the donors, 276 Gb of sequence data and some 120 million unique TCR beta sequences from about 180 million T cells were reported. About 310 gigabases of sequencing data and tens of millions of unique TCR sequences were included in an early release covering several hundred HLA-typed donors. The genetic ancestry cluster associated with self-reported Caucasian donors included around 76% of the approximately 430 genotyped donors. The study aimed to test whether cataloging public T cell receptors could reveal signatures of past pathogen exposure. The T cell repertoires of about 700 subjects were profiled by immunosequencing and related to cytomegalovirus serostatus. Besides the first cohort of roughly 700 subjects, a separate validation cohort made up of 120 different subjects was used. To predict cytomegalovirus infection status, the study combined high-throughput TCR immunosequencing, statistical association of individual TCRs with disease status, and machine learning. In a later analysis, previously published TCR beta repertoires from 666 donors were re-analyzed and high-resolution HLA genotyping was added so that TCR occurrence patterns could be studied. Rather than using new phenotypic data, the later analysis identified candidate immune exposures from TCR beta sequences and from how often those sequences occurred across donors. To decide whether each TCR beta V gene segment behaved as functional or pseudogenic, an earlier analysis of some 600 of the donors relied on high-throughput TCR beta sequencing. Donor age, sex, ethnicity and CMV serostatus were compiled together with the repertoire data. A later genetic analysis took genome-wide SNP genotypes for about three fifths of the roughly 700 donors and used that subset as a discovery cohort. Every repertoire in the discovery cohort had been generated on one and the same sequencing platform. HLA typing included class I and class II loci at four-digit resolution. Typing coverage varied by locus: roughly 629-630 donors for A, B, C, DRB1 and DQB1; roughly 520 for DQA1; some 610 for DPA1; approximately 470 for DPB1. A handful of DR-DQ haplotypes were treated as single units for association and clustering because of strong linkage in the cohort. On average, over 200,000 unique TCR beta nucleotide sequences were sequenced per donor among roughly 430 genotyped donors of the cohort, with approximately 18% of those sequences being non-productive. The investigation overall reported the following: In a later genetic analysis, fewer N-insertions in productive TCRs were reported among donors in an Asian-associated ancestry cluster than the approximately 670-donor mean. The authors suggested that the approach could potentially be extended to other disease states and immunological phenotypes. In a later analysis, HLA-associated TCR beta chains showed more clonal expansion and lower generation probabilities than non-associated chains that were equally common. While some public TCRs were present in many individuals, most TCR sequences turned up only very rarely across donors. A further reported finding was that TCR beta sequences accurately predicted the HLA-A and HLA-B alleles for most subjects in the first cohort. Immune exposure information for the cohort was limited to CMV serostatus. In a later analysis, TCR association rates were found to vary across HLA loci, with the most associated TCRs seen for DRB1 alleles and the fewest for HLA-C alleles. Cytomegalovirus status was reported to be diagnosed by the classifier with high specificity and sensitivity in both the original and validation cohorts. In a later analysis, 16,951 TCR beta sequences were associated with specific HLA alleles at a false discovery rate of 0.05. The presence/absence analyses assumed that sequencing depth was roughly uniform across donors, and that assumption may not be true. V-gene and J-gene trimming of TCR beta chains was associated with a missense DCLRE1C variant in a later genetic analysis, and the association was replicated in an independent cohort. An earlier analysis of approximately 590 of the donors showed that most TCR beta V segments appeared in productive rearrangements either about 87% or about 30% of the time, which broadly matched IMGT annotations. A later analysis reported that several top co-occurrence clusters appeared linked to parvovirus B19, influenza, CMV and Epstein-Barr virus. Because counts were too low, roughly 16 rarely observed V segments, including chromosome 9 orphons, were excluded from the earlier analysis of around 590 of the donors. In vitro tests confirmed that a few of the cytomegalovirus-associated TCR beta chains recognize cytomegalovirus antigens. Because HLA typing was missing for some donors at each locus, association tests included only the typed subset. The study listed 150 to 200 TCR beta chains as associated with cytomegalovirus. Correlated functional status among segregating V segments might be attributable to linkage disequilibrium, but an unknown experimental factor could not be ruled out. A cluster of highly shared sequence variants was judged likely to represent a technical artifact of the sequencing pipeline. Most CMV-associated TCR beta chains appeared to be HLA-restricted in a later analysis, and the HLA associations seemed to be driven largely by CMV exposure. Strong co-occurrence of HLA alleles, especially DR and DQ, made assigning TCR associations to individual alleles difficult. This cohort had only TCR beta chains sequenced, and the lack of alpha or paired-chain data limited which features could be detected.

The library was built by means of the immunoSEQ multiplex PCR assay. For the multiplex PCR, a mixture combining 60 forward primers for TCR Vbeta segments and 13 reverse primers for TCR Jbeta segments was used. The CDR3 region of rearranged TCR beta genes was amplified from genomic DNA with a multiplex PCR assay. The amplified TCR beta libraries were sequenced on the Illumina HiSeq System as 87-base-pair reads. As for how the authors treated the data: Across the 640 or so repertoires, a later analysis counted roughly 77 million unique TCR beta chains, around 11 million of which were shared by at least two donors. To remove PCR and sequencing errors, raw reads were error-corrected and collapsed into unique sequences using a nearest-neighbor algorithm that merged closely related sequences. Alignment of CDR3 sequences to IMGT reference sequences was used to assign V, D and J gene segments. For a sequence to be retained, at least a six-nucleotide match to both a V gene segment and a J gene segment was required. Rearrangements were classified as productive when the CDR3 lacked stop codons and remained in frame with V and J, and all other rearrangements were classified as non-productive. Following IMGT convention, CDR3 was defined as the stretch from the second conserved V-encoded cysteine up to the conserved J-encoded phenylalanine. The earlier analysis of 500 to 650 of the donors excluded any sequence lacking an unambiguous match to a single V gene segment. An earlier analysis of under 750 of the donors called V segments functional above 56.7% productive rearrangements and segregating when the between-donor standard deviation exceeded 5%. A statistical classification framework was developed to diagnose cytomegalovirus status using the catalog of TCR beta chain sequences. A later analysis assigned V and J genes by comparing TCR nucleotide sequences with IMGT/GENE-DB human TR gene sequences. Using the TCRdist pipeline, a later analysis assigned CDR3 sequences along with most-parsimonious VDJ recombination scenarios. A later analysis defined each TCR beta chain by its CDR3 amino acid sequence plus V-gene family, and excluded reads lacking a unique V-gene family. As a way to deal with suspected cross-contamination and a sequencing artifact, a later analysis dropped under 600 nucleotide sequences that were highly shared and had low generation probability. In a later analysis, a clonal expansion index for each public chain was calculated from normalized within-repertoire ranks of inferred template counts. In a later analysis, generation probabilities were computed with a VDJ recombination model fitted to out-of-frame rearrangements, and the resulting probabilities were checked against IGoR. A later analysis scored TCR-TCR, TCR-HLA and TCR-CMV co-occurrence with hypergeometric tests, applying a repertoire-size bias correction to TCR pairs. False discovery rates were estimated in a later analysis by permuting HLA or CMV assignments 20 times. A later analysis grouped co-occurring TCRs with DBSCAN, adding TCRdist sequence similarity when clustering within HLA-allele-positive subsets. Repertoires with fewer than 30,000 or more than 120,000 public chains, plus five repertoires with anomalous nucleotide sharing, were excluded from co-occurrence clustering. In TCRdb, the immuneACCESS table is reduced to in-frame sequences with V and J assigned. These tables do not hold every clone; where another copy was compared, an unresolved V gene accounts for under half, and the others remain unexplained. The V and J calls and clone size come from that table; D and trimming were worked out from the DNA. A total of some 99,000 clones appear in this sample, under 85% of them only once. The ten biggest clones cover roughly 2% of the sample.

As to this clone: The clone's antigen remains unknown. Per-base qualities were not stored, and no clone one base away is much larger.

The cohort consisted of 666 healthy bone marrow donors. All cohort members were sampled while nominally healthy, although unrecorded immune exposures were likely present. The donor tested CMV seronegative, placing the donor among the 352 seronegative members of the cohort. A peripheral blood sample was collected from each donor, and TCR beta sequencing was performed on peripheral blood mononuclear cells. The Qiagen DNeasy Blood Extraction Kit was used to extract genomic DNA from the blood cell samples. The receptor was derived from a man in his forties in good health and CMV-seronegative. The sequenced sample was PBMCs.

The DNA sequence is TGTGCCAGCAGCTTAGGGCCATTAGCCCACACCTACGAGCAGTACTTC. It translates to CASSLGPLAHTYEQYF. The rearranged segments are TRBV7-2 and TRBJ2-7, with no D gene named confidently. Looking up the germline V gene yields CDR1 SGHTA and CDR2 FQGNSA. V drops 1 base and J drops 2 bases, leaving 15 bases in between. The CDR3 covers 16 residues, taking in both the cysteine and the phenylalanine. The retained sequence is limited to the CDR3, 48 bases, with the frame set at the first base.